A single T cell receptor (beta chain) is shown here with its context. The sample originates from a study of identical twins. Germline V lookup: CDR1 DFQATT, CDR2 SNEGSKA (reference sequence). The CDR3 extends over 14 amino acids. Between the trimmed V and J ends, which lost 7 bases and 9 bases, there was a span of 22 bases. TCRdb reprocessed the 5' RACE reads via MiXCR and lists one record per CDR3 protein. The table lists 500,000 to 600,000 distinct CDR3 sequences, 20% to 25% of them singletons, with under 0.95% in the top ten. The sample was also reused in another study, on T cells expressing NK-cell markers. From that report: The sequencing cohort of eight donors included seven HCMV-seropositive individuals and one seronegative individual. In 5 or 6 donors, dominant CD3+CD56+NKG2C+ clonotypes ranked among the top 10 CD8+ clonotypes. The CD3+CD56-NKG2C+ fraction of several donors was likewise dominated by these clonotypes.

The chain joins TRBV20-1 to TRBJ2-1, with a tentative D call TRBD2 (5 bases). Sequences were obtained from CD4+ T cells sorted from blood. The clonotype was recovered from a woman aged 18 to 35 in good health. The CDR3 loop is CSGLFWENKGEQFF. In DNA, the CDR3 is TGCAGTGGGCTATTTTGGGAGAATAAGGGTGAGCAGTTCTTC.